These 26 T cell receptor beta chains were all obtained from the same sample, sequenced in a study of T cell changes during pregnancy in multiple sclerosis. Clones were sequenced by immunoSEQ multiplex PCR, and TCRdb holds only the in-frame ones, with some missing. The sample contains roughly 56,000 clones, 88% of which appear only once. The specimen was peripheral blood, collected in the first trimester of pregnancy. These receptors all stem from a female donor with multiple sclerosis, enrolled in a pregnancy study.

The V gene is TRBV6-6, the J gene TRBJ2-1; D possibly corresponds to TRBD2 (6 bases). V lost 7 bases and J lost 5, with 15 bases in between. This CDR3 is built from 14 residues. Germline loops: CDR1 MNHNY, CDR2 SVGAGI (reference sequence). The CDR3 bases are TGTGCCAGCACCATAACGGGACTCCACAATGAGCAGTTCTTC. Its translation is CASTITGLHNEQFF.

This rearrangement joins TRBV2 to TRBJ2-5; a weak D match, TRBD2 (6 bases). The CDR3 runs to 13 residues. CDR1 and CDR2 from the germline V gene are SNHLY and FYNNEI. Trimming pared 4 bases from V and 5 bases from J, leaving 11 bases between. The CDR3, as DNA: TGTGCCAGCAGTGTTGCGGGGCTGGAGACCCAGTACTTC. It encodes CASSVAGLETQYF.

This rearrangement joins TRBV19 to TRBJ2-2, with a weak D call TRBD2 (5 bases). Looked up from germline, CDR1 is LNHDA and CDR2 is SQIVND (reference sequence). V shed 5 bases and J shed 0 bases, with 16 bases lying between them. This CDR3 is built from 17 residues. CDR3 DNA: TGTGCCAGTAGTCCCGGGATACTGTTCGCGAACACCGGGGAGCTGTTTTTT. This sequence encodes CASSPGILFANTGELFF.

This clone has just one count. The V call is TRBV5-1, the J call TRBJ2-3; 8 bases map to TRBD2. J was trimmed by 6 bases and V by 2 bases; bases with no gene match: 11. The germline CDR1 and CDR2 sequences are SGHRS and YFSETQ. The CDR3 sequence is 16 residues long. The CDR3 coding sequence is TGCGCCAGCAGCTTAGAAGGCCGGGAGGGAACCGATACGCAGTATTTT. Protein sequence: CASSLEGREGTDTQYF.

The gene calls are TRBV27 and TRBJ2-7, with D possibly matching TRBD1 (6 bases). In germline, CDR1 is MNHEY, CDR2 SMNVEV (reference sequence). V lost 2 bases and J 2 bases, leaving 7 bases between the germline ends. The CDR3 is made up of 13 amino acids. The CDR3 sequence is CASSLGQTYEQYF. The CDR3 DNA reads TGTGCCAGCAGTTTAGGACAGACCTACGAGCAGTACTTC.

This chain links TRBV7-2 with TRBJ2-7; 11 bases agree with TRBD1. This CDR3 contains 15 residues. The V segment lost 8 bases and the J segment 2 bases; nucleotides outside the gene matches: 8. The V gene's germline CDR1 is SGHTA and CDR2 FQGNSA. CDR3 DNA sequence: TGTGCCAGCCGATTTCGGACAGGGGGCACCTACGAGCAGTACTTC. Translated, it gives CASRFRTGGTYEQYF.

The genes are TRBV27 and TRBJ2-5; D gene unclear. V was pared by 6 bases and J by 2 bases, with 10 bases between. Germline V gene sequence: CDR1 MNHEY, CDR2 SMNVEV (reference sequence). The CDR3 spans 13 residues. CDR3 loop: CASRPQQQETQYF. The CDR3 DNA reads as TGTGCCAGCAGACCGCAACAGCAAGAGACCCAGTACTTC.

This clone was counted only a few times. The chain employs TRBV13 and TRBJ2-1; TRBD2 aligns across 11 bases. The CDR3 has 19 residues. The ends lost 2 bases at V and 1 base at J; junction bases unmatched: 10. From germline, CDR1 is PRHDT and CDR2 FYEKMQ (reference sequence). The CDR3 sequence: CASSLRLAGGPGSYNEQFF. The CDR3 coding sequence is TGTGCCAGCAGCTTAAGGTTAGCGGGAGGGCCGGGGTCCTACAATGAGCAGTTCTTC.

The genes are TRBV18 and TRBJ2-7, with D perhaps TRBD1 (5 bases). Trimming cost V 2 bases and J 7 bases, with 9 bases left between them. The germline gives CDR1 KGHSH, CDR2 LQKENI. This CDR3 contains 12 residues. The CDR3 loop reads CASSPDSQEQYF. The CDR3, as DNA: TGTGCCAGCTCACCAGACAGTCAAGAGCAGTACTTC. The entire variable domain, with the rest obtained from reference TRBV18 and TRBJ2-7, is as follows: NAGVMQNPRHLVRRRGQEARLRCSPMKGHSHVYWYRQLPEEGLKFMVYLQKENIIDESGMPKERFSAEFPKEGPSILRIQQVVRGDSAAYFCASSPDSQEQYFGPGTRLTVT.

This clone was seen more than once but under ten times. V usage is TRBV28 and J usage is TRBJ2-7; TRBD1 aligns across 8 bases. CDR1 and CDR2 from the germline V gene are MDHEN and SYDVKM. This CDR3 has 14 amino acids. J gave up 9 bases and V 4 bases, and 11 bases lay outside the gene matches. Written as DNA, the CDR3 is TGTGCCAGCAGTTCGGGCAGGGGGCTGGATTGGCAGTACTTC. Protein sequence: CASSSGRGLDWQYF.

The CDR3 DNA reads TGTGCCAGCGACCGACTAGCGGGAGTTGCAGATACGCAGTATTTT. Translating gives CASDRLAGVADTQYF. The chain uses TRBV6-1 and TRBJ2-3, with TRBD2 matching 12 bases. Trimming took 8 bases from V and 4 from J; bases not matched to a gene: 7. The CDR3 has 15 residues. Germline-derived CDR1 and CDR2 are MNHNS and SASEGT.

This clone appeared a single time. This chain's CDR3 is CASSVPSGGRNTGELFF. The CDR3 DNA reads TGTGCCAGCAGCGTTCCTAGCGGGGGAAGGAACACCGGGGAGCTGTTTTTT. This chain links TRBV9 with TRBJ2-2, with TRBD2 matching 10 bases. Germline CDR1 reads SGDLS; CDR2 reads YYNGEE. The CDR3 spans 17 residues. The ends lost 2 bases at V and 1 base at J; junction bases unmatched: 5.

CDR3 sequence reads: CASSLPSGAGVDTQYF. As DNA, the CDR3 is TGTGCCAGCAGCTTACCCAGTGGGGCGGGAGTTGATACGCAGTATTTT. The chain uses TRBV5-4 and TRBJ2-3; the match to TRBD2 covers 7 bases. Germline-derived CDR1 and CDR2 are SGHNT and YYREEE (reference sequence). V was pared by 2 bases and J by 6 bases, with 12 bases of the junction left unmatched. The CDR3 totals 16 residues.

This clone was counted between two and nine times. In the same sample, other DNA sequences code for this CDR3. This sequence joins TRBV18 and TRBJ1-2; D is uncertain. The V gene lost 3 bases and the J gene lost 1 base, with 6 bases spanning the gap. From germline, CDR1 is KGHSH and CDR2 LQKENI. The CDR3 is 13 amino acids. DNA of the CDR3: TGTGCCAGCTCACCCGGGGATAACTATGGCTACACCTTC. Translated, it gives CASSPGDNYGYTF. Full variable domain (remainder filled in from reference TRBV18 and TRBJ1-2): NAGVMQNPRHLVRRRGQEARLRCSPMKGHSHVYWYRQLPEEGLKFMVYLQKENIIDESGMPKERFSAEFPKEGPSILRIQQVVRGDSAAYFCASSPGDNYGYTFGSGTRLTVV.

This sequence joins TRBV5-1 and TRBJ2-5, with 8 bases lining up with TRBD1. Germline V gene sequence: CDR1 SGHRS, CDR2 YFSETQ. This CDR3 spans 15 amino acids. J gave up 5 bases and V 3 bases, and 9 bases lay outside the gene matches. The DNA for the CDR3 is TGCGCCAGCAGCTCTCCCCAGGGGGCCGGGGAGACCCAGTACTTC. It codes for CASSSPQGAGETQYF.

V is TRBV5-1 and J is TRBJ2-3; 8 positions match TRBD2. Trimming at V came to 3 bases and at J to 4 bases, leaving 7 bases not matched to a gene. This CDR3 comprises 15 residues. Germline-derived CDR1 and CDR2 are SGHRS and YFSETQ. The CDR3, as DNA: TGCGCCAGCAGCTGGGGGGCGGGAGGACCAGATACGCAGTATTTT. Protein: CASSWGAGGPDTQYF.

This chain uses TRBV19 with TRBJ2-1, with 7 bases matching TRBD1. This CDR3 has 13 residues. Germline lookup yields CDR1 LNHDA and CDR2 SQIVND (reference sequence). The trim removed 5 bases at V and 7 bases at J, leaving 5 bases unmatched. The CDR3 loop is CASSWTGWNEQFF. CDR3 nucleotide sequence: TGTGCCAGTAGTTGGACAGGCTGGAATGAGCAGTTCTTC.

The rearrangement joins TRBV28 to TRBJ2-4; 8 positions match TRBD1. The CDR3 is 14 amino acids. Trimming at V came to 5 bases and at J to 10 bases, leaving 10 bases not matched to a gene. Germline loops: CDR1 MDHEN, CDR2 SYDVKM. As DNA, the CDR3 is TGTGCCAGCAGTACCACCCAGGGGGCCGGGATTCAGTACTTC. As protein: CASSTTQGAGIQYF. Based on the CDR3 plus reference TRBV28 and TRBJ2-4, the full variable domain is DVKVTQSSRYLVKRTGEKVFLECVQDMDHENMFWYRQDPGLGLRLIYFSYDVKMKEKGDIPEGYSVSREKKERFSLILESASTNQTSMYLCASSTTQGAGIQYFGAGTRLSVL.

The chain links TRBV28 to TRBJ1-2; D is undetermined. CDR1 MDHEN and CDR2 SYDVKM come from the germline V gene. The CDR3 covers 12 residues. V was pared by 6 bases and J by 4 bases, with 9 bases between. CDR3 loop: CASRTRGYGYTF. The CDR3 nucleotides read TGTGCCAGCAGGACTCGGGGCTATGGCTACACCTTC.

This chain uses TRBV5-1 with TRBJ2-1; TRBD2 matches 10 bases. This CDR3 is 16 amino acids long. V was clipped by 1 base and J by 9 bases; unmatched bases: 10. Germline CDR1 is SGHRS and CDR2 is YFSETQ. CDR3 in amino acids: CASSLSSSGRATEQFF. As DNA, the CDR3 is TGCGCCAGCAGCTTGAGTTCGAGCGGGAGGGCCACTGAGCAGTTCTTC.

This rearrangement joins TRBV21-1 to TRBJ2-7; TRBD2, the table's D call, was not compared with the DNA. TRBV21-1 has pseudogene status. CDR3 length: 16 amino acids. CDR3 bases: TGTGCCAGCAGCAAAGTAACTAGCGGGAGCTCCTACGAGCAGTACTTC. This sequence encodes CASSKVTSGSSYEQYF.

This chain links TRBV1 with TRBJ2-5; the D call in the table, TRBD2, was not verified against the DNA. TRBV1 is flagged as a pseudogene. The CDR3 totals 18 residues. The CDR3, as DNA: TGCACCAGCAGCCAAGATCGAAGGCTAGCGGTGTCGCGAGAGACCCAGTACTTC. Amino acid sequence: CTSSQDRRLAVSRETQYF.

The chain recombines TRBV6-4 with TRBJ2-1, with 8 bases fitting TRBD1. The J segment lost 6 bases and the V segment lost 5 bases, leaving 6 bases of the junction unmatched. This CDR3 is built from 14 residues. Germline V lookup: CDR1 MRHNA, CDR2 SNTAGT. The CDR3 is CASSFSGQGNEQFF. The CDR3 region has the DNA TGTGCCAGCAGTTTCAGCGGACAGGGCAATGAGCAGTTCTTC.

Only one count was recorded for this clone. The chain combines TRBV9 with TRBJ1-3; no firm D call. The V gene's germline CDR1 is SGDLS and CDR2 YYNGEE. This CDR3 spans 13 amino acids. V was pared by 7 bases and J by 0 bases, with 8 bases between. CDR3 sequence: CASGSRSGNTIYF. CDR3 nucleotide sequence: TGTGCCAGCGGCTCTCGCTCTGGAAACACCATATATTTT. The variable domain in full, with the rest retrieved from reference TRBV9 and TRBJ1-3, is DSGVTQTPKHLITATGQRVTLRCSPRSGDLSVYWYQQSLDQGLQFLIQYYNGEERAKGNILERFSAQQFPDLHSELNLSSLELGDSALYFCASGSRSGNTIYFGEGSWLTVV.

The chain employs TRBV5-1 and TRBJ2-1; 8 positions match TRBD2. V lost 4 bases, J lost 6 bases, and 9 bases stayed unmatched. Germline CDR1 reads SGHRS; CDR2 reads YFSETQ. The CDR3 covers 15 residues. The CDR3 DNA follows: TGCGCCAGCAGCCCCGGGGGGGGGAGCAGCAATGAGCAGTTCTTC. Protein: CASSPGGGSSNEQFF.

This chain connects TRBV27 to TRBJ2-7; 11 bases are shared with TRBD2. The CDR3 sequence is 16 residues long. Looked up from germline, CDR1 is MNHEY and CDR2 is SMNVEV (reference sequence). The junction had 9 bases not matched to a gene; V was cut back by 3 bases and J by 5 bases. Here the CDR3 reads CASSFQTSGTINEQYF. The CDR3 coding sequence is TGTGCCAGCAGTTTCCAGACTAGCGGGACTATCAACGAGCAGTACTTC.